A single sample is the source of the 6 T cell receptor beta chains below, sequenced in a study of vaccination effects on CD4 cells after COVID-19. Expansion with viral peptide pools was applied to antigen-specific CD4+ T cells by the ViraFEST assay prior to sequencing. Isolation of CD4+ T cells took place after more than 9 days of culture. Each participant received a vaccine that was either BNT162b2 or mRNA-1273, given as two doses. No cognate antigen is known for these TCRs. The data were produced by immunoSEQ multiplex PCR, yet TCRdb's version contains in-frame clones alone and is incomplete. The table shows around 25,000 clones, with 80% to 90% occurring only once. The source was CD4+ T cells from PBMCs cultured with HCoV-NL63 spike peptides, collected after COVID-19 vaccination. The source is a human donor who received a COVID-19 vaccine. Some clones in this sample may be carry-over from other donors' samples.

V gene TRBV6-2 or TRBV6-3 combines with J gene TRBJ2-5, with no clear D. V gave up 0 bases and J gave up 5 bases, with 10 bases separating them. Per germline, CDR1 MNHEY and CDR2 SVGEGT. The CDR3 length is 14 residues. The CDR3 coding sequence is TGTGCCAGCAGTTACTCGACCGTCCGGGAGACCCAGTACTTC. Its protein is CASSYSTVRETQYF.

The chain combines TRBV2 with TRBJ2-5; TRBD2 agrees at 12 bases. The length of the CDR3 is 16 residues. Germline V gives CDR1 SNHLY, CDR2 FYNNEI. J gave up 5 bases and V 4 bases, and 8 bases lay outside the gene matches. The CDR3 DNA is TGTGCCAGCAGTGCGGCTAGCGGGGGGGATATCGAGACCCAGTACTTC. Residues: CASSAASGGDIETQYF.

V and J are TRBV7-2 and TRBJ2-7; a possible D gene is TRBD2 (5 bases). CDR1 is SGHTA and CDR2 is FQGNSA in the germline V gene. V lost 4 bases to trimming and J lost 7 bases, with 14 bases between them. This CDR3 is built from 13 residues. In DNA form, the CDR3 reads TGTGCCAGCAGCTCAAGAGGAGGTACGGAGCAGTACGTC. Translation gives CASSSRGGTEQYV.

J is TRBJ2-2 and V is TRBV5-1, with 10 bases matching TRBD1. Germline V gene data show CDR1 as SGHRS and CDR2 as YFSETQ. J lost 4 bases, V lost 4 bases, and 7 bases had no gene match. This CDR3 spans 16 amino acids. CDR3 in amino acids: CASSPRTGGGTGELFF. The CDR3 DNA reads as TGCGCCAGCAGCCCCCGGACAGGGGGGGGCACCGGGGAGCTGTTTTTT.

This chain's CDR3 is CASSLGSLGNYGYTF. In nucleotides, the CDR3 is TGCGCCAGCAGCTTGGGATCGCTAGGGAACTATGGCTACACCTTC. The chain joins TRBV5-1 to TRBJ1-2; D is undetermined. Germline V lookup: CDR1 SGHRS, CDR2 YFSETQ. With 0 bases removed from V and 2 bases from J, the gap between germline ends came to 11 bases. CDR3 length: 15 amino acids.

The V and J genes are TRBV7-3 and TRBJ2-1; tentatively, D is TRBD1 or TRBD2 (6 bases each). Deletions cut 4 bases from V and 9 bases from J, with 19 bases between. CDR1 and CDR2 (germline): SGHTA, FQGTGA. The CDR3 totals 15 residues. CDR3: CASSSQPGAPGEQFF. CDR3 coding DNA: TGTGCCAGCAGCTCCCAACCGGGGGCGCCGGGTGAGCAGTTCTTC. Full variable domain (remainder filled in from reference TRBV7-3 and TRBJ2-1): GAGVSQTPSNKVTEKGKYVELRCDPISGHTALYWYRQSLGQGPEFLIYFQGTGAADDSGLPNDRFFAVRPEGSVSTLKIQRTERGDSAVYLCASSSQPGAPGEQFFGPGTRLTVL.